This T cell receptor (beta chain) derives from a study of beta chain features in type 1 diabetes. From germline, CDR1 is SSHAT and CDR2 FNYEAQ (reference sequence). The CDR3 sequence is 14 residues long. A note on this clone: The antigen remains undetermined. Mismatch with germline at one junction end may stem from a read error.

It was one heparinised blood draw, averaging around 100 mL, that each donor gave. Study outcomes and limitations: Sequencing of cDNA might inflate the share of cells that strongly express TCR.

The investigators reverse transcribed all of the isolated RNA, so they sequenced expressed TCRB transcripts. Sequencing used immunoSEQ multiplex PCR; TCRdb keeps in-frame clones, though not all of them. The sample shows nearly 350,000 clones, roughly 8% of them seen only once. The sample comprised central memory CD4+ T cells from blood. This clonotype originated in a woman between 18 and 29 years old in good health. This sequence joins TRBV7-7 and TRBJ2-5; the match to TRBD1 covers 9 bases. The CDR3 here is CASSLGTGMETQYF. The CDR3 DNA reads TGTGCTAGCAGCTTAGGGACAGGGATGGAGACCCAGTACTTC.